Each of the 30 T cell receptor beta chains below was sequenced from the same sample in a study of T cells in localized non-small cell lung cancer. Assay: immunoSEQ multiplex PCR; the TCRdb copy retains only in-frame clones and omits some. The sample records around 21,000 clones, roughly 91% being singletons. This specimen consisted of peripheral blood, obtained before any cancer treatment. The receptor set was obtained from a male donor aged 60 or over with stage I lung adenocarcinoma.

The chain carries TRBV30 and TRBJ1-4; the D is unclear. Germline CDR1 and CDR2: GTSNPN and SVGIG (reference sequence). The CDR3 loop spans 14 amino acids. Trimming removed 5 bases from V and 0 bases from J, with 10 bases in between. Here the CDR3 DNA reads TGTGCCTGGCAAAACAGCGCAACTAATGAAAAACTGTTTTTT. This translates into CAWQNSATNEKLFF.

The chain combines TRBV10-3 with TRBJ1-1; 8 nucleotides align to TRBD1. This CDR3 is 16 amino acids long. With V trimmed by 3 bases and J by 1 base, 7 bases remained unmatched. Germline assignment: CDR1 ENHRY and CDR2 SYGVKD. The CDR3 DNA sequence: TGTGCCATCAGTGATGGACAGGGTGGTGCGAACACTGAAGCTTTCTTT. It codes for CAISDGQGGANTEAFF.

CDR3 amino acids: CRAQNTEAFF. CDR3 nucleotides: TGCAGGGCCCAGAACACTGAAGCTTTCTTT. The chain is built from TRBV20-1 and TRBJ1-1; no firm D call. Germline loops: CDR1 DFQATT, CDR2 SNEGSKA (reference sequence). This CDR3 has 10 residues.

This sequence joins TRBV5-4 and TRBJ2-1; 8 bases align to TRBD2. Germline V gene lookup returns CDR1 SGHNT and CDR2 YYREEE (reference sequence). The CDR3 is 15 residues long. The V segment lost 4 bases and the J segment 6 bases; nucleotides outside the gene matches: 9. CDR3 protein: CASSQTSVQGNEQFF. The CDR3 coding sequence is TGTGCCAGCAGCCAGACTAGCGTACAGGGCAATGAGCAGTTCTTC.

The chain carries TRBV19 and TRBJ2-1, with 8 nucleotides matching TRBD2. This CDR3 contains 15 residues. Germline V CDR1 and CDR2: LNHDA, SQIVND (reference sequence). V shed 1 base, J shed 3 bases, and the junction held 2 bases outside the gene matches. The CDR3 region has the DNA TGTGCCAGTAGTATAGGGGCGGGAGGCTACAATGAGCAGTTCTTC. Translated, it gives CASSIGAGGYNEQFF.

The CDR3 coding sequence is TGTGCCAGTAGCCCAGAGACTAGCGGGGGGCAAGAGACCCAGTACTTC. It encodes CASSPETSGGQETQYF. This chain uses TRBV19 with TRBJ2-5, with 13 bases identical to TRBD2. Trimming took 6 bases from V and 2 from J; bases not matched to a gene: 6. This CDR3 contains 16 residues. Germline CDR1 LNHDA, CDR2 SQIVND (reference sequence).

CDR3 sequence reads: CASTPARTYGYTF. CDR3 DNA: TGTGCCAGCACCCCAGCGCGGACCTATGGCTACACCTTC. The chain links TRBV6-5 to TRBJ1-2; no firm D call. V shed 7 bases and J shed 4 bases, with 13 bases lying between them. Germline V gives CDR1 MNHEY, CDR2 SVGAGI. The CDR3 has 13 amino acids.

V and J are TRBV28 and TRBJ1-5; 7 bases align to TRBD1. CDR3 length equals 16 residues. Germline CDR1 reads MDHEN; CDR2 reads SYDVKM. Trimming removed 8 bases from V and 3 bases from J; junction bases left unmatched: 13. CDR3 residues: CASSGRTGPYNQPQHF. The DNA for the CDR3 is TGTGCCAGCTCTGGGCGGACAGGACCCTACAATCAGCCCCAGCATTTT.

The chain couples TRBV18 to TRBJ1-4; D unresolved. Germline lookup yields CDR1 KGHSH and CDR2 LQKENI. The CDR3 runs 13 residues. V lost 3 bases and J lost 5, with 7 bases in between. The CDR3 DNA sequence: TGTGCCAGCTCACCGGGTTTGAATGAAAAACTGTTTTTT. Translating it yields CASSPGLNEKLFF.

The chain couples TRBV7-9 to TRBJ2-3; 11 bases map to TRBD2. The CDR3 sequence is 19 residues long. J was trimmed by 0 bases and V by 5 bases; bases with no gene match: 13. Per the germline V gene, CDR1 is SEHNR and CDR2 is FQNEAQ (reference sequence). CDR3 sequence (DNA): TGTGCCAGCAGCCCACCCGGGACTAGCGGTTATTTTAGCACAGATACGCAGTATTTT. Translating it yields CASSPPGTSGYFSTDTQYF. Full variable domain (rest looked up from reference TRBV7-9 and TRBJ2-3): DTGVSQNPRHKITKRGQNVTFRCDPISEHNRLYWYRQTLGQGPEFLTYFQNEAQLEKSRLLSDRFSAERPKGSFSTLEIQRTEQGDSAMYLCASSPPGTSGYFSTDTQYFGPGTRLTVL.

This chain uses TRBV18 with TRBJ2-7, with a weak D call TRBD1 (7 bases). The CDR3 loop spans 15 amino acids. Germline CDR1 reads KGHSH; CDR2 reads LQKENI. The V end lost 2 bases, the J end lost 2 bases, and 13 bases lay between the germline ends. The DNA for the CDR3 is TGTGCCAGCTCACCAAACGACAGGGAGGCCTACGAGCAGTACTTC. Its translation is CASSPNDREAYEQYF.

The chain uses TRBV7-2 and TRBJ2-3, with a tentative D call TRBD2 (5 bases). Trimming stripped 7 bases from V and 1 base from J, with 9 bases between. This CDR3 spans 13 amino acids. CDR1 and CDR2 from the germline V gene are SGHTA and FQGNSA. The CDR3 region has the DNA TGTGCCAGCACCATGAGGGGCACAGATACGCAGTATTTT. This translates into CASTMRGTDTQYF.

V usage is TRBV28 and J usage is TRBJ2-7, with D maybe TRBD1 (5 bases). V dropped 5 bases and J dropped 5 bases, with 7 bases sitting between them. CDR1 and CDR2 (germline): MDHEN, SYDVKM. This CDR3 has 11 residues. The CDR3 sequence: CASSLTDEQYF. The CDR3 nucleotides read TGTGCCAGCAGTCTGACAGACGAGCAGTACTTC.

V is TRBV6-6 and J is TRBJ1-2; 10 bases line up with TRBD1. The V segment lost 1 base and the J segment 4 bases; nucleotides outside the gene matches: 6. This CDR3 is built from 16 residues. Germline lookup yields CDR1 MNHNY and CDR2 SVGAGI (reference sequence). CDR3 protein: CASSYYRTGGSYGYTF. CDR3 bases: TGTGCCAGCAGTTACTATCGGACAGGGGGATCCTATGGCTACACCTTC.

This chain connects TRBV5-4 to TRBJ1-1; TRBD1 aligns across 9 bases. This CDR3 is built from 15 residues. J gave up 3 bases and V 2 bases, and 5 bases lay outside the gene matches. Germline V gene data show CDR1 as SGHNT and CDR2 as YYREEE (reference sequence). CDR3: CASSLQGALDTEAFF. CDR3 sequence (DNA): TGTGCCAGCAGCTTACAGGGGGCGTTGGACACTGAAGCTTTCTTT.

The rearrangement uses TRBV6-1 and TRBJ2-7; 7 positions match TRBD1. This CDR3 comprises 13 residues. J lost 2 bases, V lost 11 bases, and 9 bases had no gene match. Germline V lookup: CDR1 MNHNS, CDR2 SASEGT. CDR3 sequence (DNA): TGTGCCGGTCAATCCGGACAGGCCTACGAGCAGTACTTC. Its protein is CAGQSGQAYEQYF.

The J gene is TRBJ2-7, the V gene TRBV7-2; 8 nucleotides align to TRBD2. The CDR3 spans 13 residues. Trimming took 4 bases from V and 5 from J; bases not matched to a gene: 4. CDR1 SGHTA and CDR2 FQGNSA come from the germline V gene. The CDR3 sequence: CASSSPGGDEQYF. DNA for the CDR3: TGTGCCAGCAGCTCCCCGGGGGGGGACGAGCAGTACTTC. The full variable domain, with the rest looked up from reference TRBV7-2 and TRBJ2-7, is GAGVSQSPSNKVTEKGKDVELRCDPISGHTALYWYRQSLGQGLEFLIYFQGNSAPDKSGLPSDRFSAERTGGSVSTLTIQRTQQEDSAVYLCASSSPGGDEQYFGPGTRLTVT.

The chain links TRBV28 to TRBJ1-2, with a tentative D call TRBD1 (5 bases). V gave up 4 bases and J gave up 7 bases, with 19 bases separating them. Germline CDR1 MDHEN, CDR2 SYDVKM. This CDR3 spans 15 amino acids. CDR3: CASSYPTQARFGYTF. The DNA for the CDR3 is TGTGCCAGCAGTTACCCAACACAGGCTCGGTTTGGCTACACCTTC.

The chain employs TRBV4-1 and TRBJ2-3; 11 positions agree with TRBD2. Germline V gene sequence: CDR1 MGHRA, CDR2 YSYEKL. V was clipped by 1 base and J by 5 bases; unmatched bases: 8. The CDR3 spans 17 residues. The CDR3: CASSQALAGGPRDTQYF. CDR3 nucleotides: TGCGCCAGCAGCCAAGCCTTAGCGGGAGGGCCAAGAGATACGCAGTATTTT.

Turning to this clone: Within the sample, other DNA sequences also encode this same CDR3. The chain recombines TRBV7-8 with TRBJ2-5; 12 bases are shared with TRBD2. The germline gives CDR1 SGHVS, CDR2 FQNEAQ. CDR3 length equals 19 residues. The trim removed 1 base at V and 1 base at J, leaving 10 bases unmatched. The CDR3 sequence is CASSLGLAGVNPFQETQYF. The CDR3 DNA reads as TGTGCCAGCAGCTTAGGACTAGCGGGAGTTAATCCATTCCAAGAGACCCAGTACTTC.

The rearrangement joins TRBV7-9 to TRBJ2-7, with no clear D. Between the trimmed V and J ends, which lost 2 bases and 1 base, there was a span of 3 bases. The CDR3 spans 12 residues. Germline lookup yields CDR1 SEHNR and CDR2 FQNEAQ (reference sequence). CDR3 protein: CASSLTSYEQYF. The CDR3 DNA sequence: TGTGCCAGCAGCTTAACGTCCTACGAGCAGTACTTC.

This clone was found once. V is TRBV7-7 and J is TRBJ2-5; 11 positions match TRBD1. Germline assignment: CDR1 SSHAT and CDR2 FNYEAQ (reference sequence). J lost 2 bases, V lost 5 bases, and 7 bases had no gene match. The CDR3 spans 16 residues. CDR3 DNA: TGTGCCAGCAGCCCCTCGGGACAGGGGGTTCAAGAGACCCAGTACTTC. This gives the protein CASSPSGQGVQETQYF.

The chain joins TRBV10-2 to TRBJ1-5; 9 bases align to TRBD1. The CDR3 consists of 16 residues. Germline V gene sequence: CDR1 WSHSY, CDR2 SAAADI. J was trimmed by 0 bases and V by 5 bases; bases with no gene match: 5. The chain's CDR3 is CASSQTGGYSNQPQHF. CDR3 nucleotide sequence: TGCGCCAGCAGTCAGACAGGGGGTTATAGCAATCAGCCCCAGCATTTT.

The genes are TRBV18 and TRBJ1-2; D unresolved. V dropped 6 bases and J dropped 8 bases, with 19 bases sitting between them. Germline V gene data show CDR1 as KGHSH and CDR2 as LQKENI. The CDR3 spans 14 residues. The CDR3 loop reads CASSPAERQGGYTF. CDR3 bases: TGTGCCAGCTCCCCCGCGGAGAGGCAAGGAGGCTACACCTTC.

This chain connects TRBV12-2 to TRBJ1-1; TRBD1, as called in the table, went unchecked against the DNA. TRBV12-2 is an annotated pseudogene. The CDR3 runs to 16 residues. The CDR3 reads CASRTAFGTENTEAFF. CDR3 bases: TGTGCAAGTCGCACAGCCTTTGGAACGGAGAACACTGAAGCTTTCTTT.

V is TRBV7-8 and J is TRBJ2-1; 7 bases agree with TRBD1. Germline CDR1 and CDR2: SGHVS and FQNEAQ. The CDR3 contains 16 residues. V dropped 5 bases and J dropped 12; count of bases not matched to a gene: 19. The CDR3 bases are TGTGCCAGCAGCCCTAGTTTCGATACAGGGGCTACACGGCAGTTCTTC. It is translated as CASSPSFDTGATRQFF.

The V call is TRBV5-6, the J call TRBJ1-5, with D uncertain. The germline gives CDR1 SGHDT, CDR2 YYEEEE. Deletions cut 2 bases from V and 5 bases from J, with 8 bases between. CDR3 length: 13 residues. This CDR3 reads CASSFSRDQPQHF. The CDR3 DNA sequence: TGTGCCAGCAGCTTCTCGAGAGATCAGCCCCAGCATTTT.

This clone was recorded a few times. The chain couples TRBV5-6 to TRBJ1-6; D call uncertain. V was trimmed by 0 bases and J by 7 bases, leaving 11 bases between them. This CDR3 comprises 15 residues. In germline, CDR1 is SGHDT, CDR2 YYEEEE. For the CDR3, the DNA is TGTGCCAGCAGCTTGGGGTACAGACCGAATTCACCCCTCCACTTT. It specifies CASSLGYRPNSPLHF.

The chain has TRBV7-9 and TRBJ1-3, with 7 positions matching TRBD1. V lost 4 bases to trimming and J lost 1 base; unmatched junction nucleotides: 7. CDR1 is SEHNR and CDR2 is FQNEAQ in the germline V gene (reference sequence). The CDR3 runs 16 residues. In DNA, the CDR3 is TGTGCCAGCAGCTATAACCTACAGGGGTCTGGAAACACCATATATTTT. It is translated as CASSYNLQGSGNTIYF.

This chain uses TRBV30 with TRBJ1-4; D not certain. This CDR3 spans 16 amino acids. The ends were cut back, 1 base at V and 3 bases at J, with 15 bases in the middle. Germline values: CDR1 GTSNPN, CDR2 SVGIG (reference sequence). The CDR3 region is CAWSAPHGPSNEKLFF. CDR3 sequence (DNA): TGTGCCTGGAGTGCTCCCCATGGGCCCTCTAATGAAAAACTGTTTTTT.